Included here is one T cell receptor beta chain sequence, with context. This record comes from a study of siplizumab effects on memory and regulatory T cells. The data were produced by immunoSEQ multiplex PCR, yet TCRdb's version contains in-frame clones alone and is incomplete. Among around 100,000 clones listed, about 91% were seen once. The TCR sequence derives from a human donor in good health. The sequenced sample was CD4+ T cells sorted from blood.

In DNA form, the CDR3 reads TGCAGCGCGGACAGGGGGAATGAGCAGTTCTTC. Its translation is CSADRGNEQFF. This sequence joins TRBV29-1 and TRBJ2-1; 10 bases are shared with TRBD1. This CDR3 contains 11 residues. CDR1 and CDR2 from the germline V gene are SQVTM and ANQGSEA. The junction had 1 base not matched to a gene; V was cut back by 7 bases and J by 7 bases.